The rows below give T cell receptor beta chains drawn from one sample of a study of vaccination and CD4 T cells after COVID-19. TCRdb re-called the PCR reads with MiXCR, one entry per CDR3 protein. The sample records 15,000 to 20,000 distinct CDR3 sequences, around 48% being singletons. The antigens of these receptors remain unknown. Specimen: CD4+ T cells from blood, cultured in vitro. These receptors all stem from a human donor who had recovered from COVID-19. Each CDR3 is given with its conserved first and last residue. D genes are given only for firm matches. The size field is filled for only some rows; it gives once, few, many or a size class.

clone_size: -
v_call: TRBV6-2/TRBV6-3
d_call: TRBD1
j_call: TRBJ1-2
cdr3_aa: CASRGTGRLRERGYTF
cdr3_nt: TGTGCCAGCAGAGGGACAGGGCGCCTCAGGGAACGTGGCTACACCTTC

clone_size: -
v_call: TRBV19
d_call: -
j_call: TRBJ2-3
cdr3_aa: CASSIGGGTDTQYF
cdr3_nt: TGTGCCAGTAGTATAGGGGGCGGGACAGATACGCAGTATTTT

clone_size: -
v_call: TRBV14
d_call: TRBD1
j_call: TRBJ2-7
cdr3_aa: CASSQSGTGSYEQYF
cdr3_nt: TGTGCCAGCAGCCAGTCCGGGACAGGTTCCTACGAGCAGTACTTC

clone_size: few
v_call: TRBV7-3
d_call: TRBD2
j_call: TRBJ2-3
cdr3_aa: CASSLRLAGVTDTQYF
cdr3_nt: TGTGCCAGCAGCTTGAGACTAGCGGGAGTGACAGATACGCAGTATTTT

clone_size: -
v_call: TRBV6-1
d_call: TRBD1
j_call: TRBJ1-2
cdr3_aa: CASSRQGRSYGYTF
cdr3_nt: TGTGCCAGCAGTCGACAGGGGAGATCCTATGGCTACACCTTC

clone_size: -
v_call: TRBV19
d_call: -
j_call: TRBJ1-1
cdr3_aa: CASSYRPNTEAFF
cdr3_nt: TGTGCCAGTAGCTACCGGCCGAACACTGAAGCTTTCTTT

clone_size: once
v_call: TRBV7-7
d_call: -
j_call: TRBJ1-1
cdr3_aa: CASSLEENTEAFF
cdr3_nt: TGTGCTAGCAGCTTGGAAGAGAACACTGAAGCTTTCTTT

clone_size: -
v_call: TRBV19
d_call: TRBD1
j_call: TRBJ1-5
cdr3_aa: CASSTRDRNQPQHF
cdr3_nt: TGTGCCAGTAGTACCCGGGACAGAAATCAGCCCCAGCATTTT

clone_size: few
v_call: TRBV6-2/TRBV6-3
d_call: TRBD2
j_call: TRBJ2-3
cdr3_aa: CASRELAETDTQYF
cdr3_nt: TGTGCCAGCAGGGAACTAGCGGAGACAGATACGCAGTATTTT

clone_size: -
v_call: TRBV24-1
d_call: -
j_call: TRBJ1-2
cdr3_aa: CATRSAGDGGYTF
cdr3_nt: TGTGCCACCAGGTCGGCAGGGGACGGTGGCTACACCTTC

clone_size: -
v_call: TRBV20-1
d_call: -
j_call: TRBJ1-1
cdr3_aa: CSARGADGGGAFF
cdr3_nt: TGCAGTGCTAGGGGGGCAGACGGGGGGGGGGCTTTCTTT

clone_size: -
v_call: TRBV7-9
d_call: TRBD1
j_call: TRBJ2-4
cdr3_aa: CASSLQTGAEPVAKNIQYF
cdr3_nt: TGTGCCAGCAGCCTACAGACAGGGGCCGAGCCAGTAGCCAAAAACATTCAGTACTTC

clone_size: -
v_call: TRBV5-1
d_call: -
j_call: TRBJ2-5
cdr3_aa: CASSLDGETQYF
cdr3_nt: TGCGCCAGCAGCTTGGACGGGGAAACCCAGTACTTC

clone_size: few
v_call: TRBV7-2
d_call: -
j_call: TRBJ1-5
cdr3_aa: CASSYTNQPQHF
cdr3_nt: TGTGCCAGCAGCTATACAAATCAGCCCCAGCATTTT

clone_size: -
v_call: TRBV7-2
d_call: -
j_call: TRBJ1-2
cdr3_aa: CASSSYTGIVNYGYTF
cdr3_nt: TGTGCCAGCAGCTCATATACAGGGATAGTAAACTATGGCTACACCTTC

clone_size: -
v_call: TRBV7-9
d_call: -
j_call: TRBJ2-7
cdr3_aa: CASSFGTPGEQYF
cdr3_nt: TGTGCCAGCAGCTTTGGGACGCCGGGGGAGCAGTACTTC